The 20 T cell receptor beta chains reported below all come from one sample, sequenced in a study of T cell repertoires and Cas9 in healthy adults. Using immunoSEQ multiplex PCR, the repertoire was profiled, and TCRdb retains in-frame clones only, with some absent. The data hold about 22,000 clones, with about 90% observed a single time. Material for sequencing was CD4+ effector T cells (CD127+, CD25-, CD137-, CD154-) from PBMCs; culture status not recorded. These receptors all come from a human donor in good health.

This rearrangement joins TRBV28 to TRBJ2-7, with a weak D call TRBD2 (6 bases). Germline values: CDR1 MDHEN, CDR2 SYDVKM. The CDR3 consists of 14 residues. V dropped 2 bases and J dropped 3 bases, with 11 bases sitting between them. CDR3 nucleotide sequence: TGTGCCAGCAGTTTAGTGACTAGGGACTACGAGCAGTACTTC. It yields the protein CASSLVTRDYEQYF.

The chain couples TRBV20-1 to TRBJ2-3; D remains unclear. From germline, CDR1 is DFQATT and CDR2 SNEGSKA (reference sequence). The ends were cut back, 2 bases at V and 3 bases at J, with 0 bases in the middle. The CDR3 runs 10 residues. The CDR3 loop reads CSARTDTQYF. The CDR3 coding sequence is TGCAGTGCTAGAACAGATACGCAGTATTTT.

This clone was recorded a few times. The chain couples TRBV19 to TRBJ1-1; possibly TRBD1 for D (5 bases). CDR1 and CDR2 (germline): LNHDA, SQIVND (reference sequence). The CDR3 has 12 amino acids. The germline V and J ends were trimmed by 10 bases and 3 bases, with 12 bases remaining between them. The CDR3 loop is CATAQEYTEAFF. The CDR3 DNA is TGTGCCACCGCACAGGAATACACTGAAGCTTTCTTT.

The chain is built from TRBV9 and TRBJ2-7; 7 bases match TRBD2. Germline lookup yields CDR1 SGDLS and CDR2 YYNGEE. This CDR3 comprises 14 residues. The junction had 4 bases not matched to a gene; V was cut back by 4 bases and J by 0 bases. CDR3 sequence (DNA): TGTGCCAGCAGCTTCGGACTAGACTCCTACGAGCAGTACTTC. Translation gives CASSFGLDSYEQYF.

This clone was recorded a few times. This chain joins TRBV5-1 and TRBJ2-5; a weak D match, TRBD2 (6 bases). Trimming cost V 0 bases and J 4 bases, with 7 bases left between them. CDR3 size: 13 residues. The germline V gene has CDR1 SGHRS and CDR2 YFSETQ. CDR3 residues: CASSLVEGETQYF. CDR3 DNA: TGCGCCAGCAGCTTGGTGGAGGGAGAGACCCAGTACTTC.

A few counts support this clone. V is TRBV10-3 and J is TRBJ2-7; D is perhaps TRBD1 (6 bases). Trimming left V 5 bases short and J 5 bases short, with 16 bases between. CDR1 ENHRY and CDR2 SYGVKD come from the germline V gene. This CDR3 is built from 14 residues. As DNA, the CDR3 is TGTGCCATCAGTCAGAGTCTGGGGGCTAACGAGCAGTACTTC. It encodes CAISQSLGANEQYF.

The chain recombines TRBV6-1 with TRBJ2-3; D remains unclear. V lost 8 bases to trimming and J lost 0 bases, with 9 bases between them. The CDR3 covers 13 residues. Germline lookup yields CDR1 MNHNS and CDR2 SASEGT. CDR3 loop: CASGKPSTDTQYF. CDR3 DNA sequence: TGTGCCAGCGGCAAGCCTAGCACAGATACGCAGTATTTT.

The V gene is TRBV12-5, the J gene TRBJ1-2; unclear D gene. This CDR3 contains 15 residues. The V end lost 6 bases, the J end lost 4 bases, and 18 bases lay between the germline ends. Germline loops: CDR1 LGHNT, CDR2 FRNRAP. In DNA form, the CDR3 reads TGTGCTAGTGGCCCCCTAGGGCGGCCCCTCTATGGCTACACCTTC. Translated, it gives CASGPLGRPLYGYTF. Full variable domain (rest looked up from reference TRBV12-5 and TRBJ1-2): DARVTQTPRHKVTEMGQEVTMRCQPILGHNTVFWYRQTMMQGLELLAYFRNRAPLDDSGMPKDRFSAEMPDATLATLKIQPSEPRDSAVYFCASGPLGRPLYGYTFGSGTRLTVV.

This chain uses TRBV18 with TRBJ1-5; D call uncertain. The germline V and J ends were trimmed by 2 bases and 3 bases, with 11 bases remaining between them. CDR3 length: 15 residues. Per the germline V gene, CDR1 is KGHSH and CDR2 is LQKENI. CDR3 sequence: CASSPSDGNNQPQHF. CDR3 DNA: TGTGCCAGCTCACCAAGCGACGGAAACAATCAGCCCCAGCATTTT. The variable domain in full, with the rest retrieved from reference TRBV18 and TRBJ1-5, is NAGVMQNPRHLVRRRGQEARLRCSPMKGHSHVYWYRQLPEEGLKFMVYLQKENIIDESGMPKERFSAEFPKEGPSILRIQQVVRGDSAAYFCASSPSDGNNQPQHFGDGTRLSIL.

V is TRBV6-5 and J is TRBJ2-7; D may be TRBD1 (6 bases). The germline V and J ends were trimmed by 5 bases and 1 base, with 9 bases remaining between them. The germline CDR1 and CDR2 sequences are MNHEY and SVGAGI. The CDR3 length is 13 residues. CDR3 sequence reads: CASSDRKSYEQYF. The CDR3, as DNA: TGTGCCAGCAGTGACAGGAAATCCTACGAGCAGTACTTC.

This rearrangement joins TRBV7-3 to TRBJ1-1; D call uncertain. Per germline, CDR1 SGHTA and CDR2 FQGTGA. Trimming pared 3 bases from V and 3 bases from J, leaving 14 bases between. This CDR3 is 15 amino acids long. CDR3 region: CASSLRLGSDTEAFF. As DNA, the CDR3 is TGTGCCAGCAGCTTGAGGTTGGGGAGTGACACTGAAGCTTTCTTT.

The chain has TRBV28 and TRBJ2-1; a weak D match, TRBD2 (5 bases). V dropped 4 bases and J dropped 6 bases, with 7 bases sitting between them. The CDR3 covers 12 residues. Germline V CDR1 and CDR2: MDHEN, SYDVKM. As DNA, the CDR3 is TGTGCCAGCAGTTGGACTGCCAATGAGCAGTTCTTC. Its translation is CASSWTANEQFF.

A note on this clone: Its ends do not fully match the called genes, so a read error is possible. The rearrangement uses TRBV7-3 and TRBJ1-3, with D possibly being TRBD1 (5 bases). Per germline, CDR1 SGHTA and CDR2 FQGTGA. CDR3 length: 17 residues. CDR3 in DNA: TGTGCCAGCAGCTTAACGGGGGACCGAAGCTCTGGAAACACCATATTTTTT. Its protein product is CASSLTGDRSSGNTIFF.

CDR3 region: CASSLELSGANVLTF. The CDR3 nucleotides read TGTGCCAGCAGCTTGGAGCTTTCTGGGGCCAACGTCCTGACTTTC. The chain couples TRBV5-4 to TRBJ2-6, with no clear D. This CDR3 is 15 amino acids long. Trimming took off 0 bases at V and 1 base at J, with 5 bases between the two ends. Germline CDR1 and CDR2: SGHNT and YYREEE (reference sequence).

The chain links TRBV9 to TRBJ2-7; 7 bases are a match to TRBD2. V was pared by 0 bases and J by 2 bases, with 2 bases of the junction left unmatched. Germline CDR1 and CDR2: SGDLS and YYNGEE. The CDR3 loop spans 14 amino acids. CDR3 coding DNA: TGTGCCAGCAGCGTAGCTAGCGGCCCCTACGAGCAGTACTTC. It specifies CASSVASGPYEQYF.

This sequence joins TRBV12-5 and TRBJ2-7, with 7 bases identical to TRBD1. Trimming cost V 2 bases and J 1 base; bases outside gene matches: 11. The length of the CDR3 is 17 residues. In germline, CDR1 is LGHNT, CDR2 FRNRAP. CDR3 DNA: TGTGCTAGTGGTTTGTCCTTTACAGGGGAAGGATCCTACGAGCAGTACTTC. Encoded protein: CASGLSFTGEGSYEQYF.

The rearrangement uses TRBV5-1 and TRBJ2-3, with 11 positions matching TRBD2. With 5 bases clipped from V and 2 bases from J, the junction kept 7 bases outside the gene matches. Germline CDR1 reads SGHRS; CDR2 reads YFSETQ. CDR3 length equals 16 residues. The CDR3 protein is CASRSSSGGSTDTQYF. The CDR3 DNA sequence: TGCGCCAGCAGGTCCTCTAGCGGGGGGTCCACAGATACGCAGTATTTT.

This chain uses TRBV5-4 with TRBJ2-5; 12 bases line up with TRBD2. CDR1 is SGHNT, CDR2 YYREEE, per germline (reference sequence). This CDR3 contains 15 residues. The V gene end was trimmed by 1 base and the J gene end by 3 bases; junction bases not matched to a gene: 1. The CDR3 nucleotides are TGTGCCAGCAGCTTGAGACTAGCGGGGGAAGAGACCCAGTACTTC. It encodes CASSLRLAGEETQYF.

This chain joins TRBV7-2 and TRBJ2-4; 8 bases line up with TRBD1. The CDR3 is made up of 15 amino acids. Germline CDR1 reads SGHTA; CDR2 reads FQGNSA. V shed 3 bases and J 9 bases; nucleotides not matched to a gene: 10. The CDR3 sequence: CASSFTQGDAGIQYF. The DNA of the CDR3 is TGTGCCAGCAGCTTCACACAGGGGGACGCAGGCATTCAGTACTTC.

The chain recombines TRBV5-1 with TRBJ2-1; 13 nucleotides align to TRBD2. The ends lost 4 bases at V and 9 bases at J; junction bases unmatched: 7. The length of the CDR3 is 15 residues. Germline CDR1 SGHRS, CDR2 YFSETQ. CDR3 in DNA: TGCGCCAGCAGCCAGGGGACTAGCGGGACCGGTGAGCAGTTCTTC. The encoded protein is CASSQGTSGTGEQFF.